This T cell receptor (beta chain) was recorded in a study of neoadjuvant anti-PD-1 for oral cavity cancer. Study background: Most patients had three to four biweekly doses of 3 mg/kg nivolumab before resection.

Blood cells were analyzed directly, without culture or expansion. As for this clone: The antigen remains unidentified.

CDR3 length: 16 amino acids. With V trimmed by 4 bases and J by 2 bases, 8 bases remained unmatched. Germline CDR1 reads SGHAT; CDR2 reads FQNNGV. Blood libraries mostly used around 0.45 ug genomic DNA, six replicates each. Libraries were prepared by immunoSEQ multiplex PCR; TCRdb keeps only in-frame clonotypes and omits some of them. This table has more than 10,000 clones, 65% to 75% appearing once. The study, taken as a whole, reports: Higher pretreatment Treg/Th17 ratios tracked higher pretreatment blood clonality.

This receptor was obtained from a person aged 35 to 85 with oral cavity squamous cell carcinoma. The sequenced sample was PBMCs, obtained before nivolumab (anti-PD-1) treatment. The chain couples TRBV11-2 to TRBJ2-5; 9 bases are a match to TRBD2. This CDR3 is CASSSFGAGGQETQYF. DNA of the CDR3: TGTGCCAGCAGCTCATTCGGAGCGGGAGGTCAAGAGACCCAGTACTTC.